Following are 5 T cell receptor beta chains from one sample sequenced in a study of OX40 agonist ivuxolimab in advanced cancers. The library was prepared using the immunoSEQ multiplex PCR assay. Sourced from immuneACCESS, this table was stored by TCRdb with only in-frame sequences that have V and J called. A share of the clones is absent; for the studies checked, an unresolved V gene accounts for under half, and the remainder has no known explanation. Across this sample there are about 73,000 clones, with around 90% seen only once. The biggest ten clones account for over 9.5% of the sample. Sequenced material: CD4+ or CD8+ T cells sorted from blood, taken in a trial of the OX40 agonist ivuxolimab. The receptor set was obtained from an adult with an advanced solid tumor such as melanoma, head and neck, liver or kidney cancer.

This chain uses TRBV29-1 with TRBJ2-2; 7 bases are a match to TRBD2. V dropped 5 bases and J dropped 5; count of bases not matched to a gene: 8. Germline V gives CDR1 SQVTM, CDR2 ANQGSEA. CDR3 length equals 14 residues. CDR3: CSVLAGELTGELFF. As DNA, the CDR3 is TGCAGCGTTCTTGCGGGGGAGTTAACCGGGGAGCTGTTTTTT.

This rearrangement joins TRBV19 to TRBJ2-7; D is ambiguous. Germline CDR1 LNHDA, CDR2 SQIVND (reference sequence). The CDR3 is 11 residues long. The V end lost 3 bases, the J end lost 6 bases, and 6 bases lay between the germline ends. Here the CDR3 reads CASSIGLEQYF. The CDR3 coding sequence is TGTGCCAGTAGTATCGGCCTCGAGCAGTACTTC.

The V call is TRBV30, the J call TRBJ1-5, with no clear D. Germline assignment: CDR1 GTSNPN and CDR2 SVGIG (reference sequence). The V and J ends lost 0 bases and 5 bases respectively, with 8 bases between them. The CDR3 is 13 residues long. The chain's CDR3 is CAWSVFGDQPQHF. The CDR3 region has the DNA TGTGCCTGGAGTGTGTTTGGGGATCAGCCCCAGCATTTT.

The V gene is TRBV27, the J gene TRBJ2-7; tentative D call: TRBD1 (7 bases). V shed 6 bases and J shed 4 bases, with 13 bases lying between them. The CDR3 extends over 13 amino acids. Germline V gene lookup returns CDR1 MNHEY and CDR2 SMNVEV (reference sequence). The CDR3 coding sequence is TGTGCCAGCAGCCAGGGGGGTATATACGAGCAGTACTTC. Amino acids: CASSQGGIYEQYF.

The gene calls are TRBV19 and TRBJ1-2, with D possibly TRBD1 on 5 matching bases. CDR3 length: 10 residues. Trimming stripped 8 bases from V and 6 bases from J, with 7 bases between. The germline gives CDR1 LNHDA, CDR2 SQIVND (reference sequence). CDR3 nucleotides: TGTGCCAGTCGAGGGGATGGCTACACCTTC. It codes for CASRGDGYTF.